This is a list of T cell receptor beta chains from one sample in a study of blood T cell repertoires in COVID-19. TCRdb keeps only in-frame clones here, not all; method: immunoSEQ multiplex PCR. The sample lists over 450,000 clones; 85% to 90% were seen once. What was sequenced was peripheral blood. These receptors came from a man aged 18 to 29 with COVID-19, enrolled during active disease. CDR3s include the opening cysteine and the closing phenylalanine or tryptophan. The D gene is left open where the match is weak. Some rows mark clone size as missing; the rest say once, few, many or name a class of expanded clone.

clone size: many; CDR3 length: 16; V gene: TRBV7-9; D gene: TRBD1; J gene: TRBJ2-1; CDR3 DNA: TGTGCCAGCAGCCATCAGACAGGGAGAGCCTACAATGAGCAGTTCTTC; CDR3 protein: CASSHQTGRAYNEQFF
clone size: NA; CDR3 length: 14; V gene: TRBV25-1; D gene: TRBD1; J gene: TRBJ2-2; CDR3 DNA: TGTGCCAGCAGGAGGACAGGGGGCACCGGGGAGCTGTTTTTT; CDR3 protein: CASRRTGGTGELFF
clone size: NA; CDR3 length: 16; V gene: TRBV24-1; D gene: TRBD2; J gene: TRBJ2-1; CDR3 DNA: TGTGCCACCAGTGATCCCAGGCCGGGGGGACCCAATGAGCAGTTCTTC; CDR3 protein: CATSDPRPGGPNEQFF
clone size: NA; CDR3 length: 13; V gene: TRBV2; D gene: TRBD1; J gene: TRBJ2-4; CDR3 DNA: TGTGCCAGCAGTGGGGACAGGGCGCACATTCAGTACTTC; CDR3 protein: CASSGDRAHIQYF
clone size: NA; CDR3 length: 16; V gene: TRBV6-1; D gene: NA; J gene: TRBJ1-6; CDR3 DNA: TGTGCCAGCAGTGCCCGACAGAGCTCCTATAATTCACCCCTCCACTTT; CDR3 protein: CASSARQSSYNSPLHF
clone size: NA; CDR3 length: 17; V gene: TRBV30; D gene: TRBD1; J gene: TRBJ1-1; CDR3 DNA: TGTGCCTGGAGTGTACTCCGGGACAGCTGGTTCGGCACTGAAGCTTTCTTT; CDR3 protein: CAWSVLRDSWFGTEAFF
clone size: NA; CDR3 length: 15; V gene: TRBV13; D gene: TRBD1; J gene: TRBJ1-1; CDR3 DNA: TGTGCCAGCAGCCGAACCGGGACAGTGAACACTGAAGCTTTCTTT; CDR3 protein: CASSRTGTVNTEAFF
clone size: NA; CDR3 length: 15; V gene: TRBV5-1; D gene: TRBD1; J gene: TRBJ2-2; CDR3 DNA: TGCGCCAGCAGCCCCGGGACAGGGTCCACCGGGGAGCTGTTTTTT; CDR3 protein: CASSPGTGSTGELFF
clone size: NA; CDR3 length: 19; V gene: TRBV4-2; D gene: TRBD2; J gene: TRBJ2-1; CDR3 DNA: TGTGCCAGCAGCCAAGAGGGACTACAAGGGCTGAGCTCCTACAATGAGCAGTTCTTC; CDR3 protein: CASSQEGLQGLSSYNEQFF
clone size: NA; CDR3 length: 15; V gene: TRBV11-3; D gene: NA; J gene: TRBJ2-2; CDR3 DNA: TGTGCCAGCAGCCGAACCTCGAGTTTCGCCGGGGAGCTGTTTTTT; CDR3 protein: CASSRTSSFAGELFF
clone size: NA; CDR3 length: 17; V gene: TRBV7-8; D gene: TRBD1; J gene: TRBJ1-2; CDR3 DNA: TGTGCCAGCAGCTTAGGTGCCCCGGGACAGGGTAACTATGGCTACACCTTC; CDR3 protein: CASSLGAPGQGNYGYTF
clone size: NA; CDR3 length: 14; V gene: TRBV6-5; D gene: TRBD1; J gene: TRBJ1-2; CDR3 DNA: TGTGCCAGCAGTCTCGGGACAGGAGGCTATGGCTACACCTTC; CDR3 protein: CASSLGTGGYGYTF
clone size: NA; CDR3 length: 16; V gene: TRBV6-1; D gene: TRBD2; J gene: TRBJ2-2; CDR3 DNA: TGTGCCAGCAGTGAATATTTGGGACTAGCCACCGGGGAGCTGTTTTTT; CDR3 protein: CASSEYLGLATGELFF
clone size: NA; CDR3 length: 13; V gene: TRBV30; D gene: TRBD2; J gene: TRBJ2-1; CDR3 DNA: TGTGCCGGAGGACTAGCGGGAGACAATGAGCAGTTCTTC; CDR3 protein: CAGGLAGDNEQFF
clone size: NA; CDR3 length: 16; V gene: TRBV7-7; D gene: NA; J gene: TRBJ2-7; CDR3 DNA: TGTGCCAGCGACGCTGGGGCAGGGTATGTTGGATACGAGCAGTACTTC; CDR3 protein: CASDAGAGYVGYEQYF
clone size: NA; CDR3 length: 13; V gene: TRBV19; D gene: TRBD1; J gene: TRBJ1-1; CDR3 DNA: TGTGCCAGTAGCAGGGGGTGGGACACTGAAGCTTTCTTT; CDR3 protein: CASSRGWDTEAFF
clone size: NA; CDR3 length: 13; V gene: TRBV18; D gene: NA; J gene: TRBJ2-7; CDR3 DNA: TGTGCCAGCTCCTGGGGACTGAGTTACGAGCAGTACTTC; CDR3 protein: CASSWGLSYEQYF
clone size: NA; CDR3 length: 16; V gene: TRBV30; D gene: TRBD1; J gene: TRBJ1-2; CDR3 DNA: TGTGCCTGGAGTGTACTGGGACAGGGGGCGAACTATGGCTACACCTTC; CDR3 protein: CAWSVLGQGANYGYTF
clone size: NA; CDR3 length: 14; V gene: TRBV5-5; D gene: TRBD1; J gene: TRBJ2-7; CDR3 DNA: TGTGCCAGCAGCTTGGGGACAGGAACCTACGAGCAGTACTTC; CDR3 protein: CASSLGTGTYEQYF
clone size: NA; CDR3 length: 19; V gene: TRBV11-3; D gene: TRBD2; J gene: TRBJ2-3; CDR3 DNA: TGTGCCAGCAGCTTAGACCGGACCTCCGGGACTAGATGGACAGATACGCAGTATTTT; CDR3 protein: CASSLDRTSGTRWTDTQYF
clone size: NA; CDR3 length: 16; V gene: TRBV19; D gene: TRBD1; J gene: TRBJ1-5; CDR3 DNA: TGTGCCAGTAGTATGGGGACAGTCTATAGCAATCAGCCCCAGCATTTT; CDR3 protein: CASSMGTVYSNQPQHF
clone size: NA; CDR3 length: 14; V gene: TRBV24-1; D gene: NA; J gene: TRBJ2-1; CDR3 DNA: TGTGCCACCAGTGTCGGGGGATCCTACAATGAGCAGTTCTTC; CDR3 protein: CATSVGGSYNEQFF
clone size: NA; CDR3 length: 17; V gene: TRBV11-3; D gene: NA; J gene: TRBJ1-2; CDR3 DNA: TGTGCCAGCAGCCCCGAAGGACGGGAATCCAAAACTAGAGGCTACACCTTC; CDR3 protein: CASSPEGRESKTRGYTF
clone size: NA; CDR3 length: 13; V gene: TRBV5-6; D gene: NA; J gene: TRBJ2-1; CDR3 DNA: TGTGCCAGCAGTAGTACTGTGAACAATGAGCAGTTCTTC; CDR3 protein: CASSSTVNNEQFF
clone size: few; CDR3 length: 14; V gene: TRBV9; D gene: NA; J gene: TRBJ1-1; CDR3 DNA: TGTGCCAGCAGCCCCCTAGAGGGGAACACTGAAGCTTTCTTT; CDR3 protein: CASSPLEGNTEAFF
clone size: NA; CDR3 length: 14; V gene: TRBV5-1; D gene: NA; J gene: TRBJ2-7; CDR3 DNA: TGCGCCAGCAGCTTGGACAGGAGCTCCTACGAGCAGTACTTC; CDR3 protein: CASSLDRSSYEQYF
clone size: NA; CDR3 length: 14; V gene: TRBV5-6; D gene: TRBD1; J gene: TRBJ2-7; CDR3 DNA: TGTGCCAGTCACTACCGGGACAGAATCTACGAGCAGTACTTC; CDR3 protein: CASHYRDRIYEQYF
clone size: NA; CDR3 length: 16; V gene: TRBV6-5; D gene: TRBD1; J gene: TRBJ1-5; CDR3 DNA: TGTGCCAGCAGTTACTCCGGGACAGGGAAGGGTCAGCCCCAGCATTTT; CDR3 protein: CASSYSGTGKGQPQHF
clone size: NA; CDR3 length: 15; V gene: TRBV7-9; D gene: NA; J gene: TRBJ2-7; CDR3 DNA: TGTGCCAGCAGCTTAGTTGCGACAGGCACCCACGAGCAGTACTTC; CDR3 protein: CASSLVATGTHEQYF
clone size: NA; CDR3 length: 16; V gene: TRBV4-1; D gene: TRBD2; J gene: TRBJ2-3; CDR3 DNA: TGCGCCAGCCTTCCGGGACTAGCGGGTAGACGGGATACGCAGTATTTT; CDR3 protein: CASLPGLAGRRDTQYF
clone size: NA; CDR3 length: 15; V gene: TRBV3-1/TRBV3-2; D gene: NA; J gene: TRBJ1-3; CDR3 DNA: TGTGCCAGCAGCCAAGATTTACGGGGAGGAAACACCATATATTTT; CDR3 protein: CASSQDLRGGNTIYF
clone size: NA; CDR3 length: 14; V gene: TRBV15; D gene: TRBD2; J gene: TRBJ2-1; CDR3 DNA: TGTGCCACCGACCCGGGACTAGCGGGAGCTGAGCAGTTCTTC; CDR3 protein: CATDPGLAGAEQFF
clone size: NA; CDR3 length: 14; V gene: TRBV27; D gene: NA; J gene: TRBJ1-6; CDR3 DNA: TGTGCCAGCAGTTCGGGCTCCTATAATTCACCCCTCCACTTT; CDR3 protein: CASSSGSYNSPLHF
clone size: NA; CDR3 length: 15; V gene: TRBV5-1; D gene: NA; J gene: TRBJ1-5; CDR3 DNA: TGCGCCAGCAGCTTGTGGGGCGATAGCAATCAGCCCCAGCATTTT; CDR3 protein: CASSLWGDSNQPQHF
clone size: NA; CDR3 length: 14; V gene: TRBV5-4; D gene: NA; J gene: TRBJ2-7; CDR3 DNA: TGTGCCAGCAGCCGTCCCGACAGCGCCTACGAGCAGTACTTC; CDR3 protein: CASSRPDSAYEQYF
clone size: few; CDR3 length: 16; V gene: TRBV19; D gene: TRBD1; J gene: TRBJ1-1; CDR3 DNA: TGTGCCAGTAGTACCCGACCCGGGACAGGGGACCCTGAAGCTTTCTTT; CDR3 protein: CASSTRPGTGDPEAFF
clone size: NA; CDR3 length: 14; V gene: TRBV5-1; D gene: NA; J gene: TRBJ1-1; CDR3 DNA: TGCGCCAGCAGCTTGGGGGACAAGAACACTGAAGCTTTCTTT; CDR3 protein: CASSLGDKNTEAFF
clone size: NA; CDR3 length: 14; V gene: TRBV6-5; D gene: NA; J gene: TRBJ2-2; CDR3 DNA: TGTGCCAGCGGCAGACAGGAAGACACCGGGGAGCTGTTTTTT; CDR3 protein: CASGRQEDTGELFF
clone size: once; CDR3 length: 15; V gene: TRBV15; D gene: TRBD2; J gene: TRBJ2-3; CDR3 DNA: TGTGCCACCAGCAGGGGGTCCATTAGCGGGGACACGCAGTATTTT; CDR3 protein: CATSRGSISGDTQYF
clone size: NA; CDR3 length: 16; V gene: TRBV9; D gene: NA; J gene: TRBJ2-1; CDR3 DNA: TGTGCCAGCAGCGTAGAGTGGCGGGCTGACTACAATGAGCAGTTCTTC; CDR3 protein: CASSVEWRADYNEQFF
clone size: NA; CDR3 length: 13; V gene: TRBV2; D gene: TRBD2; J gene: TRBJ2-7; CDR3 DNA: TGTGCCAGCAGTGCGGGGACTAGCTACGAGCAGTACTTC; CDR3 protein: CASSAGTSYEQYF
clone size: few; CDR3 length: 17; V gene: TRBV4-1; D gene: TRBD1; J gene: TRBJ1-5; CDR3 DNA: TGCGCCAGCAGCCCCTCCGAAGGACAGGGAAGCAATCAGCCCCAGCATTTT; CDR3 protein: CASSPSEGQGSNQPQHF
clone size: NA; CDR3 length: 14; V gene: TRBV18; D gene: TRBD1; J gene: TRBJ1-4; CDR3 DNA: TGTGCCAGCTCATCAAGGACAGGGGAGGAAAAACTGTTTTTT; CDR3 protein: CASSSRTGEEKLFF
clone size: NA; CDR3 length: 13; V gene: TRBV23-1; D gene: NA; J gene: TRBJ2-7; CDR3 DNA: TGCGCCCGTATGGGCGTCGGATCCTTCGAGCAGTACTTC; CDR3 protein: CARMGVGSFEQYF
clone size: NA; CDR3 length: 12; V gene: TRBV29-1; D gene: NA; J gene: TRBJ2-3; CDR3 DNA: TGCAGCGTTGCCGGGAGCGGGGATACGCAGTATTTT; CDR3 protein: CSVAGSGDTQYF
clone size: NA; CDR3 length: 15; V gene: TRBV19; D gene: NA; J gene: TRBJ2-2; CDR3 DNA: TGTGCCAGTAGTATAGGGGGCAGGGGCACCGGGGAGCTGTTTTTT; CDR3 protein: CASSIGGRGTGELFF
clone size: few; CDR3 length: 13; V gene: TRBV7-3; D gene: NA; J gene: TRBJ2-3; CDR3 DNA: TGTGCCAGCAGCCCCCGGTGGACAGATACGCAGTATTTT; CDR3 protein: CASSPRWTDTQYF
clone size: NA; CDR3 length: 16; V gene: TRBV19; D gene: TRBD1; J gene: TRBJ2-5; CDR3 DNA: TGTGCCAGTCACCCCCGGGGACAGGTCCTGCAAGAGACCCAGTACTTC; CDR3 protein: CASHPRGQVLQETQYF
clone size: NA; CDR3 length: 13; V gene: TRBV19; D gene: TRBD1; J gene: TRBJ1-4; CDR3 DNA: TGTGCCAGTACCGGGACAGGGATTGAAAAACTGTTTTTT; CDR3 protein: CASTGTGIEKLFF
clone size: NA; CDR3 length: 15; V gene: TRBV2; D gene: NA; J gene: TRBJ1-5; CDR3 DNA: TGTGCCAGCAGTGAATCCAGGTCGGGCAATCAGCCCCAGCATTTT; CDR3 protein: CASSESRSGNQPQHF
clone size: NA; CDR3 length: 14; V gene: TRBV15; D gene: NA; J gene: TRBJ2-5; CDR3 DNA: TGTGCCACCAGCAGTATGACCGGAGGAGAGACCCAGTACTTC; CDR3 protein: CATSSMTGGETQYF
clone size: NA; CDR3 length: 13; V gene: TRBV18; D gene: NA; J gene: TRBJ1-1; CDR3 DNA: TGTGCCAGCTCACCAACAGGTAACACTGAAGCTTTCTTT; CDR3 protein: CASSPTGNTEAFF
clone size: NA; CDR3 length: 15; V gene: TRBV14; D gene: TRBD2; J gene: TRBJ2-1; CDR3 DNA: TGTGCCAGCTCTGAAGCGAGCGGGGGCTACAATGAGCAGTTCTTC; CDR3 protein: CASSEASGGYNEQFF
clone size: NA; CDR3 length: 16; V gene: TRBV3-1/TRBV3-2; D gene: TRBD1; J gene: TRBJ1-4; CDR3 DNA: TGTGCCAGCAGCGGACCCCCCGGGACAGGGTATGAAAAACTGTTTTTT; CDR3 protein: CASSGPPGTGYEKLFF